Listed here are 27 T cell receptor beta chains from one sample, sequenced in a study of cytomegalovirus exposure and HLA in healthy donors. PCR was performed using 60 Vbeta and 13 Jbeta primers. This table comes from immunoSEQ multiplex PCR, and its TCRdb copy is limited to in-frame clones, with some not included. This table has 99,000 or so clones, 78% appearing once. The sample consisted of PBMCs. Source of these receptors: a young man in good health and CMV-seronegative.

The chain has TRBV5-4 and TRBJ2-5, with a possible D match to TRBD2 (7 bases). Trimming took 5 bases from V and 5 from J, leaving 19 bases between them. There are 15 residues in the CDR3. Germline CDR1 and CDR2: SGHNT and YYREEE (reference sequence). The CDR3, as DNA: TGTGCCAGCAGTCAGGGGAGGGAGCGCAGGGAGACCCAGTACTTC. Translated: CASSQGRERRETQYF.

The chain uses TRBV11-2 and TRBJ1-4; D is uncertain. CDR3 length equals 13 residues. Looked up from germline, CDR1 is SGHAT and CDR2 is FQNNGV. With 0 bases removed from V and 7 bases from J, the gap between germline ends came to 6 bases. CDR3 sequence reads: CASSLDIIEKLFF. In DNA, the CDR3 is TGTGCCAGCAGCTTAGATATTATTGAAAAACTGTTTTTT.

The genes are TRBV27 and TRBJ2-1; a weak D match, TRBD1 (6 bases). Germline V gene data show CDR1 as MNHEY and CDR2 as SMNVEV (reference sequence). The V and J ends lost 4 bases and 0 bases respectively, with 10 bases between them. The CDR3 contains 15 residues. The CDR3 here is CASSYTGISYNEQFF. As DNA, the CDR3 is TGTGCCAGCAGTTACACAGGGATCTCCTACAATGAGCAGTTCTTC.

V and J are TRBV18 and TRBJ1-4, with D unresolved. Per the germline V gene, CDR1 is KGHSH and CDR2 is LQKENI. The CDR3 runs 14 residues. Trimming pared 4 bases from V and 8 bases from J, leaving 14 bases between. As DNA, the CDR3 is TGTGCCAGCTCACACTCTACATCCAGGGAAAAACTGTTTTTT. The encoded protein is CASSHSTSREKLFF.

The chain has TRBV2 and TRBJ1-1; 7 bases line up with TRBD1. The germline V gene has CDR1 SNHLY and CDR2 FYNNEI. The V and J ends lost 7 bases and 6 bases, in that order; junction bases with no gene match: 8. This CDR3 comprises 13 residues. The CDR3 here is CASNDRAAAEAFF. The DNA of the CDR3 is TGTGCCAGCAATGACAGGGCTGCCGCTGAAGCTTTCTTT.

The V and J genes are TRBV28 and TRBJ2-5; the D gene is possibly TRBD2 (6 bases). Deletions cut 7 bases from V and 2 bases from J, with 17 bases between. The CDR3 extends over 15 amino acids. Germline assignment: CDR1 MDHEN and CDR2 SYDVKM. The CDR3, as DNA: TGTGCCAGCACCACAATCCCGGGACTTCAAGAGACCCAGTACTTC. Protein sequence: CASTTIPGLQETQYF. Based on the CDR3 plus reference TRBV28 and TRBJ2-5, the full variable domain is DVKVTQSSRYLVKRTGEKVFLECVQDMDHENMFWYRQDPGLGLRLIYFSYDVKMKEKGDIPEGYSVSREKKERFSLILESASTNQTSMYLCASTTIPGLQETQYFGPGTRLLVL.

Turning to this clone: Germline is not matched at one junction end, which may reflect a read error. CDR3 bases: TGTGCCGGCAGACAGGGTAGCACAGATACGCAGTATTTT. It translates to CAGRQGSTDTQYF. The chain uses TRBV6-1 and TRBJ2-3; 7 bases agree with TRBD1. CDR3 length: 13 amino acids. Germline values: CDR1 MNHNS, CDR2 SASEGT.

The J gene is TRBJ1-5, the V gene TRBV2; D uncertain. CDR1 SNHLY and CDR2 FYNNEI come from the germline V gene. The length of the CDR3 is 16 residues. Trimming stripped 0 bases from V and 5 bases from J, with 14 bases between. CDR3 DNA sequence: TGTGCCAGCAGTGAAGCCCGACGGGTGCTTGATCAGCCCCAGCATTTT. It is translated as CASSEARRVLDQPQHF.

The chain employs TRBV27 and TRBJ2-1; D not resolved. CDR3 length equals 16 residues. V gave up 2 bases and J gave up 1 base, with 12 bases separating them. In germline, CDR1 is MNHEY, CDR2 SMNVEV (reference sequence). CDR3 region: CASSLGRPISYNEQFF. CDR3 nucleotides: TGTGCCAGCAGTTTAGGCAGGCCAATATCCTACAATGAGCAGTTCTTC.

The chain couples TRBV9 to TRBJ1-6; D call uncertain. The V end lost 4 bases, the J end lost 8 bases, and 16 bases lay between the germline ends. This CDR3 is built from 15 residues. Looked up from germline, CDR1 is SGDLS and CDR2 is YYNGEE. The CDR3 region has the DNA TGTGCCAGCAGCCCGAGCCCGTCGAGGGATTCACCCCTCCACTTT. Translation: CASSPSPSRDSPLHF.

The chain has TRBV18 and TRBJ1-1; no definite D call. V lost 5 bases to trimming and J lost 1 base, with 14 bases between them. The CDR3 totals 15 residues. From germline, CDR1 is KGHSH and CDR2 LQKENI. DNA of the CDR3: TGTGCCAGCTCAGTAAGTGATACTAAGAACACTGAAGCTTTCTTT. Translating it yields CASSVSDTKNTEAFF.

This clone was picked up one time. This rearrangement joins TRBV6-5 to TRBJ2-5; no reliable D call. TRBJ2-7 matches the DNA end more closely, so the J call is doubtful. This CDR3 has 12 residues. Germline CDR1 reads MNHEY; CDR2 reads SVGAGI. The CDR3 here is CASSRTAYEQYF. The CDR3 DNA reads TGTGCCAGCAGTCGAACCGCGTACGAGCAGTACTTC.

This clone was counted between two and nine times. J is TRBJ2-5 and V is TRBV28, with 8 bases fitting TRBD1. The J segment lost 1 base and the V segment lost 5 bases, leaving 3 bases of the junction unmatched. The CDR3 runs 14 residues. Germline CDR1 MDHEN, CDR2 SYDVKM. Written as DNA, the CDR3 is TGTGCCAGCAGTGGGACAGGAATCCAAGAGACCCAGTACTTC. This sequence encodes CASSGTGIQETQYF.

This chain links TRBV4-3 with TRBJ1-6, with no clear D. The CDR3 covers 15 residues. V lost 1 base to trimming and J lost 10 bases, with 14 bases between them. The V gene's germline CDR1 is LGHNA and CDR2 YSLEER. The CDR3 protein is CASSQAAEFSSPLHF. Here the CDR3 DNA reads TGCGCCAGCAGCCAAGCCGCGGAGTTCAGCTCACCCCTCCACTTT.

The chain combines TRBV7-9 with TRBJ2-3; perhaps TRBD2 as D (5 bases). V was cut by 6 bases and J by 4 bases, with 20 bases left in between. The CDR3 contains 16 residues. Germline V gives CDR1 SEHNR, CDR2 FQNEAQ (reference sequence). The chain's CDR3 is CASSYVYGVRPDTQYF. CDR3 nucleotide sequence: TGTGCCAGCAGTTATGTATACGGGGTTCGGCCAGATACGCAGTATTTT. The complete variable domain, with remaining parts taken from reference TRBV7-9 and TRBJ2-3, reads DTGVSQNPRHKITKRGQNVTFRCDPISEHNRLYWYRQTLGQGPEFLTYFQNEAQLEKSRLLSDRFSAERPKGSFSTLEIQRTEQGDSAMYLCASSYVYGVRPDTQYFGPGTRLTVL.

V gene TRBV27 combines with J gene TRBJ2-2; 9 positions agree with TRBD1. CDR3 length: 14 amino acids. CDR1 and CDR2 from the germline V gene are MNHEY and SMNVEV (reference sequence). V lost 6 bases to trimming and J lost 6 bases; unmatched junction nucleotides: 5. CDR3 amino acids: CASSGQGRAGELFF. The CDR3 DNA reads TGTGCCAGCAGCGGACAGGGGAGGGCCGGGGAGCTGTTTTTT.

The chain has TRBV10-3 and TRBJ1-2; 7 bases align to TRBD1. The V segment lost 7 bases and the J segment 6 bases; nucleotides outside the gene matches: 11. Germline V gives CDR1 ENHRY, CDR2 SYGVKD. The CDR3 consists of 14 residues. CDR3 in amino acids: CAITATGIVHGYTF. The CDR3, as DNA: TGTGCCATCACTGCGACAGGGATAGTACATGGCTACACCTTC.

About this clone itself: The sample has other DNA sequences that encode this CDR3 too. This chain joins TRBV2 and TRBJ1-6; D is uncertain. Trimming pared 6 bases from V and 1 base from J, leaving 10 bases between. The germline V gene has CDR1 SNHLY and CDR2 FYNNEI. This CDR3 is 15 amino acids long. The CDR3 DNA reads as TGTGCCAGCAGGGCAGAGGTTTCCTATAATTCACCCCTCCACTTT. Its translation: CASRAEVSYNSPLHF.

The chain recombines TRBV27 with TRBJ1-5; 8 bases align to TRBD1. The V segment lost 6 bases and the J segment 4 bases; nucleotides outside the gene matches: 20. Germline V lookup: CDR1 MNHEY, CDR2 SMNVEV (reference sequence). CDR3 length equals 19 residues. CDR3: CASSPLPGTGGWRNQPQHF. CDR3 in DNA: TGTGCCAGCAGCCCCCTGCCTGGGACAGGAGGTTGGCGAAATCAGCCCCAGCATTTT.

The chain uses TRBV7-9 and TRBJ2-5; D might be TRBD2 (5 bases). Between the trimmed V and J ends, which lost 5 bases and 4 bases, there was a span of 17 bases. Per the germline V gene, CDR1 is SEHNR and CDR2 is FQNEAQ (reference sequence). The CDR3 contains 15 residues. CDR3 in amino acids: CASSRLWSGSETQYF. The CDR3 nucleotides are TGTGCCAGCAGCCGGCTTTGGTCGGGGTCAGAGACCCAGTACTTC.

The table lists this clone with a few counts. This chain uses TRBV7-8 with TRBJ1-5; 8 bases fit TRBD1. The CDR3 length is 16 residues. With V trimmed by 5 bases and J by 2 bases, 8 bases remained unmatched. The germline V gene has CDR1 SGHVS and CDR2 FQNEAQ. CDR3: CASSPPGTGGNQPQHF. CDR3 bases: TGTGCCAGCAGCCCACCTGGGACAGGAGGCAATCAGCCCCAGCATTTT.

V usage is TRBV5-1 and J usage is TRBJ2-2; possibly TRBD1 for D (6 bases). CDR3 length: 17 amino acids. Germline CDR1 reads SGHRS; CDR2 reads YFSETQ. V lost 2 bases and J lost 0, with 14 bases in between. The CDR3 spells CASSFLSRTANTGELFF. CDR3 bases: TGCGCCAGCAGCTTCCTTTCGAGGACAGCGAACACCGGGGAGCTGTTTTTT.

The rearrangement uses TRBV9 and TRBJ2-5, with D maybe TRBD1 (7 bases). V lost 3 bases to trimming and J lost 5 bases, with 11 bases between them. The CDR3 covers 13 residues. Germline CDR1 SGDLS, CDR2 YYNGEE. The CDR3 nucleotides are TGTGCCAGCAGCGCGCCAGGGGGGGAGACCCAGTACTTC. It is translated as CASSAPGGETQYF.

Written as DNA, the CDR3 is TGTGCCAGCAGACTAGGGATACAATCGGTGAACACTGAAGCTTTCTTT. Translation gives CASRLGIQSVNTEAFF. The chain is built from TRBV6-6 and TRBJ1-1; D not resolved. Per the germline V gene, CDR1 is MNHNY and CDR2 is SVGAGI (reference sequence). The CDR3 sequence is 16 residues long. Between the trimmed V and J ends, which lost 6 bases and 0 bases, there was a span of 17 bases.

The chain couples TRBV6-5 to TRBJ2-3; 8 bases match TRBD2. The CDR3 runs to 15 residues. V gave up 2 bases and J gave up 6 bases; unmatched junction bases: 7. The germline gives CDR1 MNHEY, CDR2 SVGAGI. CDR3 residues: CASSYDLAGLDTQYF. The CDR3 DNA reads TGTGCCAGCAGTTACGACCTAGCGGGTCTTGATACGCAGTATTTT.

The rearrangement joins TRBV15 to TRBJ2-7; 10 bases are shared with TRBD1. The V gene's germline CDR1 is LNHNV and CDR2 YYDKDF (reference sequence). This CDR3 is 16 amino acids long. Trimming at V came to 0 bases and at J to 2 bases, leaving 4 bases not matched to a gene. CDR3 region: CATSRELGTGAYEQYF. As DNA, the CDR3 is TGTGCCACCAGCAGAGAGTTAGGGACAGGGGCCTACGAGCAGTACTTC.

CDR3 bases: TGTGCCAGCTCACCAGCTAGCGGGAGGGCAGATACGCAGTATTTT. It yields the protein CASSPASGRADTQYF. The chain employs TRBV18 and TRBJ2-3, with 12 bases fitting TRBD2. The V and J ends lost 2 bases and 4 bases, in that order; junction bases with no gene match: 1. Germline V gives CDR1 KGHSH, CDR2 LQKENI. The CDR3 covers 15 residues.